This T cell receptor beta chain was observed in a study of CD8+ T cells in alopecia areata. V was pared by 4 bases and J by 5 bases, with 11 bases between. CDR3 size: 12 residues. Germline V CDR1 and CDR2: SQVTM, ANQGSEA. Reverse transcription of extracted RNA yielded cDNA, which provided the sequencing template. Data came from immunoSEQ multiplex PCR; TCRdb stores just in-frame clones and leaves some out. The table records some 170,000 clones, just under 60% of them present only once. This chain uses TRBV29-1 with TRBJ2-5; D call uncertain. This TCR was recovered from a human donor with alopecia areata. Specimen: CD4+ T cells sorted from blood, collected at week 0. In DNA form, the CDR3 reads TGCAGCGTTGTGCAAGGCCAGGAGACCCAGTACTTC. The encoded protein is CSVVQGQETQYF.